This T cell receptor (beta chain) was profiled in a study of T cell repertoires in cytomegalovirus infection. Background on the study: Indications came from public TCR beta signatures; they pointed to CMV infection and to a matching HLA type.

General study findings and limits: Identification of carriers of CMV plus the relevant HLA was performed using cumulative public TCR beta family frequency.

This clonotype was seen ten or more times. Its antigen remains unknown. Using its own MiXCR run on the reads, TCRdb lists one record per CDR3 protein. The sample gives about 920,000 distinct CDR3 sequences, approximately 32% of which show up once; about an eighth is in the top ten. The CDR3 runs to 15 residues. From germline, CDR1 is SGHTA and CDR2 FQGNSA. Trimming at V came to 4 bases and at J to 7 bases, leaving 7 bases not matched to a gene. The V and J genes are TRBV7-2 and TRBJ2-5; 12 nucleotides line up with TRBD2. The clonotype comes from a human donor in good health (CMV status not recorded). Some clones in this sample may be carry-over from other donors' samples. Sequences were derived from cultured CD8+ T cells from PBMCs, sampled from culture after CMV antigen stimulation. Here the CDR3 DNA reads TGTGCCAGCAGCTCTACCGGGACTAGCGGGTCGACCCAGTACTTC. Protein sequence: CASSSTGTSGSTQYF.